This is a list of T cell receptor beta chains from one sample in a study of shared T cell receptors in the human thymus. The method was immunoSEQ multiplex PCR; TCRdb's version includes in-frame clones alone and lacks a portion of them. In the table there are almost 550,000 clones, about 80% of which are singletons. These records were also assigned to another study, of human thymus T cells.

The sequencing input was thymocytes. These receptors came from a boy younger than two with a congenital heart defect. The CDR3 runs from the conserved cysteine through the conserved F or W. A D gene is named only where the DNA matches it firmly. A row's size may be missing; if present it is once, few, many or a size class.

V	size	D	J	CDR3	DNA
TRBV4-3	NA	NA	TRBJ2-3	CASSQFPAGGGTDTQYF	TGCGCCAGCAGCCAATTCCCGGCGGGTGGAGGCACAGATACGCAGTATTTT
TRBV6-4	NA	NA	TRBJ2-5	CASSDSPAGLETQYF	TGTGCCAGCAGTGACTCCCCAGCGGGCCTAGAGACCCAGTACTTC
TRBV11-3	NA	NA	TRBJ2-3	CASSLGDKSRDTQYF	TGTGCCAGCAGCTTAGGGGACAAATCCAGAGATACGCAGTATTTT
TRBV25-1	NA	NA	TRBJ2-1	CASSEVGTPTSYNEQFF	TGTGCCAGCAGTGAGGTGGGGACTCCCACCTCCTACAATGAGCAGTTCTTC
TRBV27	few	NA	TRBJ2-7	CASSSTSGPTHSYEQYF	TGTGCCAGCAGTTCGACAAGCGGGCCGACCCATTCCTACGAGCAGTACTTC
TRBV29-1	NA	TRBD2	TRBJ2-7	CSVVVRTDGTSGSSYEQYF	TGCAGCGTTGTAGTGAGGACAGATGGGACTAGCGGGAGCTCCTACGAGCAGTACTTC
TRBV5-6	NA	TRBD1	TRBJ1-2	CASSFGTVLYGYTF	TGTGCCAGCAGCTTCGGGACAGTCCTCTATGGCTACACCTTC
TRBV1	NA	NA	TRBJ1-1	CTSSLGDDTEAFF	TGCACCAGCAGCCTCGGGGATGACACTGAAGCTTTCTTT
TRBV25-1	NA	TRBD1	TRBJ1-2	CASRRQGSGYTF	TGTGCCAGCAGGAGACAGGGCAGTGGCTACACCTTC
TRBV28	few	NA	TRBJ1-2	CASKAQGTYGYTF	TGTGCCAGCAAAGCCCAGGGCACCTATGGCTACACCTTC
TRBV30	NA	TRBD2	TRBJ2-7	CAWTKGIAGGYEQYF	TGTGCCTGGACTAAAGGAATAGCGGGAGGGTACGAGCAGTACTTC
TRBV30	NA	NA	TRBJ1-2	CAWATAVGDRIGGPYGYTF	TGTGCCTGGGCCACCGCGGTTGGAGACAGAATAGGGGGACCTTATGGCTACACCTTC
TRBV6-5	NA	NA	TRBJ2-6	CATGQLESRANVLTF	TGTGCCACCGGACAGCTAGAAAGCCGGGCCAACGTCCTGACTTTC
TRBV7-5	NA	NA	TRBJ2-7	CVRSSLTKEPSGRCYEQYF	TGTGTCAGAAGCTCCCTGACCAAGGAGCCCAGCGGGAGATGCTACGAGCAGTACTTC
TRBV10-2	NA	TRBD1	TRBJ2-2	CASSAGTGDTGELFF	TGCGCCAGCAGTGCCGGGACAGGGGACACCGGGGAGCTGTTTTTT